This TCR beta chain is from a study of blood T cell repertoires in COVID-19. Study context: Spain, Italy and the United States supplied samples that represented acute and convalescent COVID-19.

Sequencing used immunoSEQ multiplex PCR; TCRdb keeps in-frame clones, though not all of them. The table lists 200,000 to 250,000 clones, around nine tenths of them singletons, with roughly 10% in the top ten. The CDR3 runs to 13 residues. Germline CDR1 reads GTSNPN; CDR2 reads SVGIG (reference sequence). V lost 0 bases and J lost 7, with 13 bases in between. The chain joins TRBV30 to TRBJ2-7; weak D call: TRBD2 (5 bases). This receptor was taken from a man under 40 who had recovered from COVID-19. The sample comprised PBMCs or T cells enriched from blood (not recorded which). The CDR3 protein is CAWSVDSQFEQYF. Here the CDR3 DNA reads TGTGCCTGGAGTGTGGACTCCCAATTTGAGCAGTACTTC.